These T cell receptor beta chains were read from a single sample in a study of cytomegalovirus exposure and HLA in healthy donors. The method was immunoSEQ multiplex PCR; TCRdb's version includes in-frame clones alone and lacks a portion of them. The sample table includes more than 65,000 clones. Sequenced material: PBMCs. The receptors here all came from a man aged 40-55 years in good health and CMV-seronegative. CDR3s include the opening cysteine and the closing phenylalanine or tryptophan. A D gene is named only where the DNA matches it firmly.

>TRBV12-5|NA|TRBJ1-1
TGTGCTAGTGTGGAGGGGACGAACACTGAAGCTTTCTTT
CASVEGTNTEAFF
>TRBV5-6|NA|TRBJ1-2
TGTGCCAGCAGCGAGGACCCAGCGGGCTATGGCTACACCTTC
CASSEDPAGYGYTF
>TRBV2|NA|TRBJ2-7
TGTGCCAGCAGTACTGCGGGTTACGAGCAGTACTTC
CASSTAGYEQYF
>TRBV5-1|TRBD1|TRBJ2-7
TGCGCCAGCAGTCCTCAGGGGGCCTTCGAGCAGTACTTC
CASSPQGAFEQYF
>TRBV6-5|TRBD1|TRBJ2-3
TGTGCCAGCAGTTCCGGACAGGGGGCGGGCACAGATACGCAGTATTTT
CASSSGQGAGTDTQYF
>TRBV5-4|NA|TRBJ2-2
TGTGCCAGCAGCTTGGACAGGAACACCGGGGAGCTGTTTTTT
CASSLDRNTGELFF
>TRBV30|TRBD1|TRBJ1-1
TGCGCCTGGAGTACGGACAGGTCCGTTAACACTGAAGCTTTCTTT
CAWSTDRSVNTEAFF
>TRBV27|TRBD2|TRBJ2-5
TGTGCCAGCAAGGGACTAGCGGGGGGGATTCAAGAGACCCAGTACTTC
CASKGLAGGIQETQYF
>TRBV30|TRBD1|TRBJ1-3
TGTGCCTGGAGCCGCGGACTGGGCGGGACAGCTGGAAACACCATATATTTT
CAWSRGLGGTAGNTIYF
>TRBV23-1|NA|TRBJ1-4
TGCGCCAGCAGGTCCAGGGGCTCAGGGAATGAAAAACTGTTTTTT
CASRSRGSGNEKLFF
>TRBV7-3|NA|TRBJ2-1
TGTGCCAGCAGCCCCGACGGGGGGCCCAACAATGAGCAGTTCTTC
CASSPDGGPNNEQFF
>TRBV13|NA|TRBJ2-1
TGTGCCAGCAGCTTAAGTGAGGGCGGACCGTTCTTC
CASSLSEGGPFF
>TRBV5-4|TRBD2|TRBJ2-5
TGTGCCAGCAGCTTGATGCGGGGGGCCCTGACAGAGACCCAGTACTTC
CASSLMRGALTETQYF
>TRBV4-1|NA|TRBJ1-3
TGCGCCAGCAGCCAAGATCGAGAGTACCTCTCTGGAAACACCATATATTTT
CASSQDREYLSGNTIYF
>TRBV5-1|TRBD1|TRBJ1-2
TGCGCCAGCAGCTTCGAGGGGGCCCCTAACTATGGCTACACCTTC
CASSFEGAPNYGYTF
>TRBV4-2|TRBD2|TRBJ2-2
TGTGCCAGCAGCCAGGGAGGGGAGGCCACCGGGGAGCTGTTTTTT
CASSQGGEATGELFF
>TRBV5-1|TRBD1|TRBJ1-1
TGCGCCAGCAGCTTCGGGGCAGGGGGCACTGAAGCTTTCTTT
CASSFGAGGTEAFF
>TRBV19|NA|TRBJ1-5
TGTGCCAGTAGTACCCACACAGGGCCCAACCAGCCCCAGCATTTT
CASSTHTGPNQPQHF
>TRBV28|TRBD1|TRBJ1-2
TGTGCCAGCAGTGGGGGGGGTCAGGGGGCTGATGGCTACACCTTC
CASSGGGQGADGYTF
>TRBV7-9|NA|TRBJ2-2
TGTGCCAGCAGCTTGCAGGCTCAAGGAACCGGGGAGCTGTTTTTT
CASSLQAQGTGELFF
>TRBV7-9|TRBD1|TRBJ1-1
TGTGCCAGCAGCTTACAAGGGGGCGCGGGCACTGAAGCTTTCTTT
CASSLQGGAGTEAFF
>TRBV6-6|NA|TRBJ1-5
TGTGCCAGCAGAAAATTCTCCATAGTAGATCAGCCCCAGCATTTT
CASRKFSIVDQPQHF
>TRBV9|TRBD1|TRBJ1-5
TGTGCCAGCAGCCTTGGACAGGAAAGGCAGCCCCAGCATTTT
CASSLGQERQPQHF
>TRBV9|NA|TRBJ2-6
TGTGCCAGCAGCGATGCCCAGGGAGGAGAGATTGCTGGGGCCAACGTCCTGACTTTC
CASSDAQGGEIAGANVLTF
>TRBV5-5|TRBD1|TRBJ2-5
TGTGCCAGCAGCTGGGGGACAGGCCTCGGGGCCCAGTACTTC
CASSWGTGLGAQYF
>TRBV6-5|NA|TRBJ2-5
TGTGCCAGCAGTTACTCGAGCCTCTCACAGACCCAGTACTTC
CASSYSSLSQTQYF
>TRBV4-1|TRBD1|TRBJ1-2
TGCGCCAGCAGCCAAGAAGAGCCCCAGAGGGGGCGCGGCTACACCTTC
CASSQEEPQRGRGYTF
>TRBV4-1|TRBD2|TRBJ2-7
TGCGCCAGCAGCCACCGACTAGCGGGGGCCTCCTACGAGCAGTACTTC
CASSHRLAGASYEQYF
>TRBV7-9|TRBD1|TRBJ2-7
TGTGCCAGCAGCTTAGGCCCGACAGGGTGGGGAGACGAGCAGTACTTC
CASSLGPTGWGDEQYF
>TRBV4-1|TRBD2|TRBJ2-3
TGCGCCAGCAGCCAAGCCCTTAGCGGGGGGGCGGGAGATACGCAGTATTTT
CASSQALSGGAGDTQYF
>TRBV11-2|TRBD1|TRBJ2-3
TGTGCCAGCAGCGTTGACAGGGGTGCCGATACGCAGTATTTT
CASSVDRGADTQYF
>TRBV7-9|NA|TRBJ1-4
TGTGCCAGCAGCTCCGTGGACGGCGGGGTTGAAAAACTGTTTTTT
CASSSVDGGVEKLFF
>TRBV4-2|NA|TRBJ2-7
TGTGCCAGCAGCTCCCCCATAGGCGGGGATCCTTACGAGCAGTACTTC
CASSSPIGGDPYEQYF
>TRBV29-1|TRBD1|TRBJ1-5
TGCAGCGTGGGGGGACAGCTAGATCAGCCCCAGCATTTT
CSVGGQLDQPQHF
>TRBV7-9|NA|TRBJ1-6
TGTGCCAGCAGCTTAGACAGGGCAGGTTCACCCCTCCACTTT
CASSLDRAGSPLHF
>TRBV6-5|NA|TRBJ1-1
TGTGCCAGCAGTTACACCAGGTGGAACACTGAAGCTTTCTTT
CASSYTRWNTEAFF
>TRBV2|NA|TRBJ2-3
TGTGCCAGCAGAGCTAGCACAGATACGCAGTATTTT
CASRASTDTQYF
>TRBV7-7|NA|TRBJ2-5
TGTGCTAGCAGCTCTCTAGACAGGTTTCAAGAGACCCAGTACTTC
CASSSLDRFQETQYF
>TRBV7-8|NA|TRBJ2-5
TGTGCCAGCAGCCCCTTACCGGGGGTGCAAGAGACCCAGTACTTC
CASSPLPGVQETQYF